This TCR beta chain appears in the sequencing data of a study of cytomegalovirus exposure and HLA in healthy donors. As to this clone: The target antigen is unknown.

The PCR was carried out with 60 Vbeta primers and 13 Jbeta primers. Measured with immunoSEQ multiplex PCR; TCRdb has only the in-frame clones, and not every one. This sample has about 210,000 clones, with 82% found just once. Study-wide results and caveats: Among TCR sequences, most were rare, though some public TCRs appeared in many donors. Clonal expansion, a later analysis showed, was greater in HLA-associated TCR beta chains than in equally common others.

Germline V gene lookup returns CDR1 SQVTM and CDR2 ANQGSEA. CDR3 length equals 13 residues. Trimming shortened V by 0 bases and J by 5 bases, and 10 bases separated the two germline ends. The sequence derives from a man aged 40-49 years in good health and CMV-seropositive. What was sequenced was PBMCs. The chain has TRBV29-1 and TRBJ1-2; TRBD1 is a possible D gene (5 bases). The CDR3 nucleotides read TGCAGCGTTGAAGATATCGGGGGATATGGCTACACCTTC. Amino acid sequence: CSVEDIGGYGYTF.